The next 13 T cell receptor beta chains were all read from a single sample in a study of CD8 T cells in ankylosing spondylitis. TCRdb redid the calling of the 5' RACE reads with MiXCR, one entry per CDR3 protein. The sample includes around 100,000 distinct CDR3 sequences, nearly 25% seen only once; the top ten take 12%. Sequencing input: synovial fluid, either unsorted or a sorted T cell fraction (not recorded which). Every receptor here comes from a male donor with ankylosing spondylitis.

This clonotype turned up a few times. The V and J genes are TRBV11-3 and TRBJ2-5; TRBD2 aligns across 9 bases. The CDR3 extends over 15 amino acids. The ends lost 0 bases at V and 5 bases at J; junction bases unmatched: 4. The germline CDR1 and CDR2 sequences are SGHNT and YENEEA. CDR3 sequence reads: CASSLEREGRETQYF. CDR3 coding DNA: TGTGCCAGCAGCTTAGAGCGGGAGGGACGGGAGACCCAGTACTTC.

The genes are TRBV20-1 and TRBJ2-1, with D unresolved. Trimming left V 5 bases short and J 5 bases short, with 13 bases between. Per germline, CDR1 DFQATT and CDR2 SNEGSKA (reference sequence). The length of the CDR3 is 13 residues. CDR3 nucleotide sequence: TGCAGTGCTGCCCGGACGGACCACAATGAGCAGTTCTTC. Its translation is CSAARTDHNEQFF.

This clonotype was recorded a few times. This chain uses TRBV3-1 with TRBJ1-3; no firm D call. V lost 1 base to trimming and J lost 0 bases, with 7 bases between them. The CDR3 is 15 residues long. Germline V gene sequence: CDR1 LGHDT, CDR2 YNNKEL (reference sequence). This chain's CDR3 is CASSQGFFSGNTIYF. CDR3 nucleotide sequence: TGTGCCAGCAGCCAAGGGTTTTTCTCTGGAAACACCATATATTTT.

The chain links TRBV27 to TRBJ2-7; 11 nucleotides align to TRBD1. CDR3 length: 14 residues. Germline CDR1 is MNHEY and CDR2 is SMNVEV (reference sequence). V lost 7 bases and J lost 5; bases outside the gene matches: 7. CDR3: CASKRDRGFNEQYV. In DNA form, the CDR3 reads TGTGCCAGCAAGAGGGACAGGGGGTTTAACGAGCAGTACGTC.

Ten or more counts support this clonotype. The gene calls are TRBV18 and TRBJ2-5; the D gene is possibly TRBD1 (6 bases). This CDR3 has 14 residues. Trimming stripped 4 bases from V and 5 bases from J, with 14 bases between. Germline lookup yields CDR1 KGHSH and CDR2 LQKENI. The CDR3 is CASSLTDSWETQYF. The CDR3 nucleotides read TGTGCCAGCTCACTAACGGACAGCTGGGAGACCCAGTACTTC.

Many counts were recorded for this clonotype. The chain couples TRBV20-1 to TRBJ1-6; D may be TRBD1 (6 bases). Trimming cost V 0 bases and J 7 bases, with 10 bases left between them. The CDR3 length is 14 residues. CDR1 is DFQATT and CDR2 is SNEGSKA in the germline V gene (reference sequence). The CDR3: CSARDQGWNSPLHF. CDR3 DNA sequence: TGCAGTGCTAGAGATCAGGGGTGGAATTCACCCCTCCACTTT.

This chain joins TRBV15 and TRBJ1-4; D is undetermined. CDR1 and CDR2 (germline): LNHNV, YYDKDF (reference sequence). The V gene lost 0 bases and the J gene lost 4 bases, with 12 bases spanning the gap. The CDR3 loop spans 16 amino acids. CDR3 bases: TGTGCCACCAGCAGAGATTCATGGGGTGGTAATGAAAAACTGTTTTTT. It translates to CATSRDSWGGNEKLFF.

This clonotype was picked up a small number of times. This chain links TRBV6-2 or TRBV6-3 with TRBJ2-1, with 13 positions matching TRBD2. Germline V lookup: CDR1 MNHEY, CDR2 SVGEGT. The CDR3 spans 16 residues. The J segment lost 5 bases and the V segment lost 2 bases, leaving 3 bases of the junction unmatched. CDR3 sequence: CASSYPGLAGNNEQFF. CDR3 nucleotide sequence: TGTGCCAGCAGTTACCCGGGACTAGCGGGAAACAATGAGCAGTTCTTC.

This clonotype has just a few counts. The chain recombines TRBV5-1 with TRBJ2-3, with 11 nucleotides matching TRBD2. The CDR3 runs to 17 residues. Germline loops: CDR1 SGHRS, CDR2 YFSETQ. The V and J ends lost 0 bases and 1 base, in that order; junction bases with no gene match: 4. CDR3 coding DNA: TGCGCCAGCAGCTTGGGAATAGCGGGAGGGCGCACAGATACGCAGTATTTT. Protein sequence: CASSLGIAGGRTDTQYF.

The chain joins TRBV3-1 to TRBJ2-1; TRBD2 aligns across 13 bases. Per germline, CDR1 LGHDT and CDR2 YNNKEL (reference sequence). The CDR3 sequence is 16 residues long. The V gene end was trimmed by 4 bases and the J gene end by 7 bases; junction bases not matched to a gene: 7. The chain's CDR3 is CASSPLTSGRLNEQFF. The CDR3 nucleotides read TGTGCCAGCAGCCCCCTGACTAGCGGGAGGTTGAATGAGCAGTTCTTC.

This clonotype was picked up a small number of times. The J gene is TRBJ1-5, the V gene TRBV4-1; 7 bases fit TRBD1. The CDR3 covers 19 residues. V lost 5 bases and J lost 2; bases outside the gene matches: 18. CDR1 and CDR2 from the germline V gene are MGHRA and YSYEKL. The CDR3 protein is CASSLRGLGTLEGNQPQHF. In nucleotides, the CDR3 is TGCGCCAGCAGCTTAAGGGGGCTGGGAACCCTGGAAGGCAATCAGCCCCAGCATTTT.

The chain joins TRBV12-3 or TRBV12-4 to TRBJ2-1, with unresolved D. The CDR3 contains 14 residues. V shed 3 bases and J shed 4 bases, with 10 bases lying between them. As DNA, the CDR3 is TGTGCCAGCAGTTTGTTCGCGGAGTACAATGAGCAGTTCTTC. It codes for CASSLFAEYNEQFF.

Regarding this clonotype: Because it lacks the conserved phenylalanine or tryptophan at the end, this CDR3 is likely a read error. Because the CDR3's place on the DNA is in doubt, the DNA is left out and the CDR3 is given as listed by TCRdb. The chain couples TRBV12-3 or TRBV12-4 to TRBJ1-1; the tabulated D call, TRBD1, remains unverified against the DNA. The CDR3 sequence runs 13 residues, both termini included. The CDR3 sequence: CASSTGQAVAGGM.